This TCR beta chain was recovered during a study of OX40 agonist ivuxolimab in advanced cancers. Profiled with immunoSEQ multiplex PCR; TCRdb holds only in-frame clones, not every one. The table records tens of thousands of clones, 84% of them present only once. Germline CDR1 and CDR2: PRHDT and FYEKMQ (reference sequence). CDR3 size: 17 residues. J was trimmed by 2 bases and V by 4 bases; bases with no gene match: 11. This TCR came from an adult with an advanced solid tumor such as melanoma, head and neck, liver or kidney cancer. Sequences were derived from CD4+ or CD8+ T cells sorted from blood, sampled in a trial of the OX40 agonist ivuxolimab. V and J are TRBV13 and TRBJ2-3, with 8 bases that match TRBD2. The CDR3 DNA reads TGTGCCAGCAGCTCGACCAAGGCGGGGGGCTTCACAGATACGCAGTATTTT. Protein product: CASSSTKAGGFTDTQYF.